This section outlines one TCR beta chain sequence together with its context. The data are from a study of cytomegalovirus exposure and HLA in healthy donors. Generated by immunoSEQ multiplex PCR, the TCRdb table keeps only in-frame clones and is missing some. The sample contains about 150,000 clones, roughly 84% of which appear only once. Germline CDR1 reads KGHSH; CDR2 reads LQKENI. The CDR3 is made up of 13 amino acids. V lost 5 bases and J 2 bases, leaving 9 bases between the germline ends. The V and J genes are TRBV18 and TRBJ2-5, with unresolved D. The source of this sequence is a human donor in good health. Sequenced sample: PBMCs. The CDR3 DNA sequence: TGTGCCAGCTCAGCCATTACACAAGAGACCCAGTACTTC. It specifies CASSAITQETQYF. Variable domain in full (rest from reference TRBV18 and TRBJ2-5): NAGVMQNPRHLVRRRGQEARLRCSPMKGHSHVYWYRQLPEEGLKFMVYLQKENIIDESGMPKERFSAEFPKEGPSILRIQQVVRGDSAAYFCASSAITQETQYFGPGTRLLVL.